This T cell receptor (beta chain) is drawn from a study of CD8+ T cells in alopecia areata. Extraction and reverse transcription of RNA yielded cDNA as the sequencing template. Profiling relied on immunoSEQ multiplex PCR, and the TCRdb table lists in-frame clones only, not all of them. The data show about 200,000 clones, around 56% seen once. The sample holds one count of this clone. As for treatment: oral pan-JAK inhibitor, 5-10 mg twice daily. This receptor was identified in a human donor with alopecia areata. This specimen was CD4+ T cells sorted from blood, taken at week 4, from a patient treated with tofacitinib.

DNA for the CDR3: TGCAGCGCCGGAGATTCACCCCTCCACTTT. It translates to CSAGDSPLHF. The V gene is TRBV29-1, the J gene TRBJ1-6; D is unclear. The CDR3 contains 10 residues. Trimming took off 7 bases at V and 8 bases at J, with 6 bases between the two ends. Germline loops: CDR1 SQVTM, CDR2 ANQGSEA. Drawing the rest from reference TRBV29-1 and TRBJ1-6, the complete variable domain is SAVISQKPSRDICQRGTSLTIQCQVDSQVTMMFWYRQQPGQSLTLIATANQGSEATYESGFVIDKFPISRPNLTFSTLTVSNMSPEDSSIYLCSAGDSPLHFGNGTRLTVT.